The source of this T cell receptor beta chain is a study of cytomegalovirus exposure and HLA in healthy donors. Comment on this clone: Its target is unknown.

The PCR used 60 Vbeta and 13 Jbeta primers. The table came from immunoSEQ multiplex PCR; TCRdb's copy has only in-frame clones and leaves some out. Counted here are about 120,000 clones, under 85% occurring once; the ten biggest clones make up around 4.8%. General study points: According to the study, roughly 160 TCR beta chains were cytomegalovirus-associated. Later genetic work tied a missense DCLRE1C variant to beta-chain V and J trimming.

This CDR3 region has 18 residues. V gave up 6 bases and J gave up 0 bases; unmatched junction bases: 9. Germline assignment: CDR1 SGHDN and CDR2 FVKESK. J is TRBJ2-4 and V is TRBV14; 12 positions match TRBD2. The source is a man aged 25-45 years in good health and CMV-seropositive. The sequenced sample was PBMCs. DNA for the CDR3: TGTGCCAGCAGACCTAGCGGGGGGGTATTCCTAGCCAAAAACATTCAGTACTTC. This encodes CASRPSGGVFLAKNIQYF.